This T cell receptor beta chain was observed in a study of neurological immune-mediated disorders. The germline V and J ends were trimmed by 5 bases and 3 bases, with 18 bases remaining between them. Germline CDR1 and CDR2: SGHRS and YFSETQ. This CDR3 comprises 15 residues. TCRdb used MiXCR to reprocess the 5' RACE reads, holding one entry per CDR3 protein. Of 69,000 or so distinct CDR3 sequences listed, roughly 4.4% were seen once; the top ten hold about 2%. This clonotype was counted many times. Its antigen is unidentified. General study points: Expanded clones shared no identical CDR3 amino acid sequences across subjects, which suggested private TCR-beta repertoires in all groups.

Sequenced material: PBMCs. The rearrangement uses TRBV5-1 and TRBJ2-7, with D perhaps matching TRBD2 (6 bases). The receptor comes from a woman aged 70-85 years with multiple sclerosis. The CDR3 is CASREAVGTFYEQYF. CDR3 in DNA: TGCGCCAGCAGGGAGGCGGTGGGGACTTTCTACGAGCAGTACTTC. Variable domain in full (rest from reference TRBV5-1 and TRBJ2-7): KAGVTQTPRYLIKTRGQQVTLSCSPISGHRSVSWYQQTPGQGLQFLFEYFSETQRNKGNFPGRFSGRQFSNSRSEMNVSTLELGDSALYLCASREAVGTFYEQYFGPGTRLTVT.